This T cell receptor (beta chain) appears in the sequencing data of a study of cytomegalovirus exposure and HLA in healthy donors. Overall study: Of fewer than 450 genotyped donors, around 84% clustered with self-reported Caucasian donors.

Both 60 Vbeta primers and 13 Jbeta primers went into the PCR. Clones were read by immunoSEQ multiplex PCR, and TCRdb kept only the in-frame ones, dropping some. The sample has under 150,000 clones; 75% to 80% are singletons. Study conclusions and caveats: Cytomegalovirus association was assigned to about 180 TCR beta chains.

A word on this clone: The antigen remains unidentified.

Healthy donors of bone marrow made up the group. This sequence was found in a man aged 40-55 years in good health and CMV-seropositive. The source material was PBMCs.

This chain's CDR3 is CASSFAAEWDTQYF. The CDR3 DNA sequence: TGTGCCAGCAGCTTCGCGGCTGAATGGGATACGCAGTATTTT. The rearrangement links TRBV5-5 to TRBJ2-3, with no clear D. V lost 2 bases, J lost 6 bases, and 13 bases lay in between. The CDR3 sequence is 14 residues long. The germline V gene encodes CDR1 SGHKS and CDR2 YYEKEE (reference sequence).